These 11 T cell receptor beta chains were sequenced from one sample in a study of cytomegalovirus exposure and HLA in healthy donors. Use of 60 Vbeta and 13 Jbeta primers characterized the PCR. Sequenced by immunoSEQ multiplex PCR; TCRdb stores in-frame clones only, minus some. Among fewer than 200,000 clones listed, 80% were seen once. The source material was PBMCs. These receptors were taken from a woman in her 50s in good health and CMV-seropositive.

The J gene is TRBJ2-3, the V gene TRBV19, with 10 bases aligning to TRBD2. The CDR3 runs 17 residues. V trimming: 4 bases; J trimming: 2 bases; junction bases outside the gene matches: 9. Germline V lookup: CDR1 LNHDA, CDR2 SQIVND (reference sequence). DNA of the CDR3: TGTGCCAGTAGTAAGGGGGCTAGCGGGAGAGCCACAGATACGCAGTATTTT. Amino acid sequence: CASSKGASGRATDTQYF.

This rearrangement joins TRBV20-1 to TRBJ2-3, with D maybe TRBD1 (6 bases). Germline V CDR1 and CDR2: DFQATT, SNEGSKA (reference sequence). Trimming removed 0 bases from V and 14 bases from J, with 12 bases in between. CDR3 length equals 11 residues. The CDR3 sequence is CSARDPPQGYF. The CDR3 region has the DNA TGCAGTGCTAGAGACCCTCCACAGGGGTATTTT.

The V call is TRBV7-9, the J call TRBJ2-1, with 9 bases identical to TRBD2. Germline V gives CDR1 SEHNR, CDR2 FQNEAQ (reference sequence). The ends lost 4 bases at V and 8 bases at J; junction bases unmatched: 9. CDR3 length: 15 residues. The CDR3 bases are TGTGCCAGCAGCTCTAGCGGGATGTCATTTGATGAGCAGTTCTTC. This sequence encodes CASSSSGMSFDEQFF.

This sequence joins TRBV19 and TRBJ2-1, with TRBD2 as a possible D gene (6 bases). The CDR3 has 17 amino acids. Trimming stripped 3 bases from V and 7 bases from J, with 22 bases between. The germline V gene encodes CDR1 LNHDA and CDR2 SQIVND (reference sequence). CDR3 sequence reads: CASSMYEAGPRLNEQFF. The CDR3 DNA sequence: TGTGCCAGTAGTATGTACGAAGCGGGCCCACGCCTAAATGAGCAGTTCTTC.

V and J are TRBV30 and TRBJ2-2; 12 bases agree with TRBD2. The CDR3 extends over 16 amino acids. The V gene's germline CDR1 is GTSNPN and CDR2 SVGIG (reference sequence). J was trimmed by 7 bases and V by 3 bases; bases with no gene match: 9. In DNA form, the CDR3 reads TGTGCCTGGAGCCCTAGCGGGGGGGCCCCCAGCGGGGAGCTGTTTTTT. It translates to CAWSPSGGAPSGELFF.

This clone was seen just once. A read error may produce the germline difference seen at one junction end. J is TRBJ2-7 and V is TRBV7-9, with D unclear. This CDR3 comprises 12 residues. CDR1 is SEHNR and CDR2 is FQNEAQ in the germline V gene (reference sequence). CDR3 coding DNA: TGTTCCAGCAGCTTCAGTATCTACGAGCAGTACTTC. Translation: CSSSFSIYEQYF.

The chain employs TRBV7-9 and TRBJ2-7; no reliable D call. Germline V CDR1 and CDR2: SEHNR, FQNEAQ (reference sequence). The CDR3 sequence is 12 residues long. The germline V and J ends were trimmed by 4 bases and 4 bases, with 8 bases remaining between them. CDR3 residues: CASSSTAYEQYF. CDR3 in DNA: TGTGCCAGCAGCTCCACAGCTTACGAGCAGTACTTC.

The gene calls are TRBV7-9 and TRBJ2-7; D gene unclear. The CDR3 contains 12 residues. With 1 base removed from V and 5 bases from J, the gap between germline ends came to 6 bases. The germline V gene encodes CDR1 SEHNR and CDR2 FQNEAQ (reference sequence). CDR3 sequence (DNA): TGTGCCAGCAGCTTAGGATCAGACGAGCAGTACTTC. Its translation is CASSLGSDEQYF.

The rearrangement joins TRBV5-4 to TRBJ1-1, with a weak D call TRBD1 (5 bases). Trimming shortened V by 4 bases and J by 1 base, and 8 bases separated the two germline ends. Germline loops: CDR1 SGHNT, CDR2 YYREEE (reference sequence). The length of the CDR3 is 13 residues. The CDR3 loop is CASSTGRNTEAFF. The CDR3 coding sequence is TGTGCCAGCAGCACAGGACGGAACACTGAAGCTTTCTTT.

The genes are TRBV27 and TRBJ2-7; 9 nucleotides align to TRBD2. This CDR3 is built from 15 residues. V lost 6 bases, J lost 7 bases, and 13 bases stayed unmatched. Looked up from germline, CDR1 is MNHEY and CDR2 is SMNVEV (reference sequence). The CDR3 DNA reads TGTGCCAGCAGGGAATTTCCGGGACTAGCCAATGAGCAGTACTTC. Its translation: CASREFPGLANEQYF.

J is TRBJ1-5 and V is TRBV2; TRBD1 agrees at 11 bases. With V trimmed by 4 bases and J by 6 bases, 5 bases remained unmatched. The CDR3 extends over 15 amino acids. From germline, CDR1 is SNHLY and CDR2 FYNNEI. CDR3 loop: CASSGTGGRGQPQHF. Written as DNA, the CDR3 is TGTGCCAGCAGTGGGACAGGGGGCCGAGGTCAGCCCCAGCATTTT.